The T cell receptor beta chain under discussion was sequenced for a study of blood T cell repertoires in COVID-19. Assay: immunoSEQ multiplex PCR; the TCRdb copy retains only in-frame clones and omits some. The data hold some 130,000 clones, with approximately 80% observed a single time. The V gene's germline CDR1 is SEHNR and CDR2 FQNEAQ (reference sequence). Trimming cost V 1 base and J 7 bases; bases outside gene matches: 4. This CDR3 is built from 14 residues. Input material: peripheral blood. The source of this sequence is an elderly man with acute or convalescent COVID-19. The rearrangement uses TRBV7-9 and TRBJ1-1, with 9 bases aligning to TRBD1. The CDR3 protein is CASSLGTGENEAFF. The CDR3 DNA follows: TGTGCCAGCAGCTTAGGGACAGGGGAGAATGAAGCTTTCTTT.